The count of the clone carrying this T cell receptor beta chain is one. The junction differs from germline at one of its ends, possibly a read error. TCRdb analysed the 5' RACE reads with MiXCR anew, one entry per CDR3 protein. The table records about 32,000 distinct CDR3 sequences, roughly a quarter of them present only once. Germline V CDR1 and CDR2: SGHTA, FQGNSA. The CDR3 totals 16 residues. Tregs were sorted as CD4+CD25+CD127-/low cells. What was sequenced was tumor-infiltrating Tregs sorted from the breast tumor. The rearrangement joins TRBV7-2 to TRBJ1-5; D is unclear. The receptor comes from a female donor with breast cancer. Here the CDR3 reads CASSLVPTVSNQTQHF. For the CDR3, the DNA is TGTGCCAGCAGCTTAGTCCCGACGGTTAGCAATCAGACCCAGCATTTT.